This TCR beta chain originates from a study of STAT5B mutations in CD4+ large granular lymphocyte leukemia. Sequencing was performed with immunoSEQ multiplex PCR; in TCRdb, only in-frame clones are kept and a portion is missing. The sample yields about 40,000 clones, more than 80% seen once. Control samples were healthy donors' buffy coats. V shed 0 bases and J 4 bases; nucleotides not matched to a gene: 4. There are 16 residues in the CDR3. Germline V gives CDR1 LNHDA, CDR2 SQIVND (reference sequence). Study-wide points: Without HLA matching, higher CD4+ than CD8+ T-LGLL clonality could reflect small sample size.

In the case of this clone: Its antigen is unidentified.

The TCR originated in a human donor in good health. Sequences were obtained from CD4+ T cells from blood buffy coats. The chain links TRBV19 to TRBJ1-5, with 9 bases fitting TRBD1. Written as DNA, the CDR3 is TGTGCCAGTAGTATAGACGGGACAGGGACGAATCAGCCCCAGCATTTT. Amino acid sequence: CASSIDGTGTNQPQHF.